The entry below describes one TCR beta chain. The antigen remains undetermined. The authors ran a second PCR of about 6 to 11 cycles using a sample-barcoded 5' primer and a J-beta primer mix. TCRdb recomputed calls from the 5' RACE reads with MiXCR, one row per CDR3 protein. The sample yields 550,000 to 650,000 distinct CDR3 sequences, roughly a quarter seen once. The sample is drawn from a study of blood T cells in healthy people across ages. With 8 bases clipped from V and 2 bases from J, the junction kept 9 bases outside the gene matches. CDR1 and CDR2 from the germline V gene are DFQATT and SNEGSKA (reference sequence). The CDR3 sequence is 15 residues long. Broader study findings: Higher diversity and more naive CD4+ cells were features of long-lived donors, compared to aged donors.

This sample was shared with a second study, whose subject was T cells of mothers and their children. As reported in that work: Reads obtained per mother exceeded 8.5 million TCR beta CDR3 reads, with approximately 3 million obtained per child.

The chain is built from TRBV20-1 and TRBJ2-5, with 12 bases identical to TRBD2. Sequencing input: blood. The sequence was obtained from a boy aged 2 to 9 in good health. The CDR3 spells CSTLRLAGDQETQYF. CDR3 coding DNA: TGCAGTACGCTAAGACTAGCGGGGGATCAAGAGACCCAGTACTTC.